A single sample gave rise to the 19 T cell receptor beta chains below, sequenced in a study of T cells after yellow fever vaccination. From the 5' RACE reads, TCRdb called clonotypes with MiXCR, one entry per CDR3 protein. This table has approximately 510,000 distinct CDR3 sequences, about a fifth appearing once. The sequenced sample was PBMCs, obtained more than 20 days after the first yellow fever vaccination. All receptors derive from a young man who received the YFV17D yellow fever vaccine.

V and J are TRBV28 and TRBJ2-7; D call uncertain. Germline CDR1 and CDR2: MDHEN and SYDVKM. With 3 bases removed from V and 4 bases from J, the gap between germline ends came to 10 bases. This CDR3 is 13 amino acids long. DNA of the CDR3: TGTGCCAGCAGTTTCAATCAAAAATACGAGCAGTACGTC. This codes for CASSFNQKYEQYV.

This clonotype came up a few times. The chain employs TRBV5-1 and TRBJ2-5; D gene unclear. Looked up from germline, CDR1 is SGHRS and CDR2 is YFSETQ. With 7 bases removed from V and 0 bases from J, the gap between germline ends came to 16 bases. This CDR3 comprises 15 residues. This CDR3 is CASRVPLAYQETQYF. CDR3 sequence (DNA): TGCGCCAGCCGCGTTCCCCTGGCGTACCAAGAGACCCAGTACTTC. The variable domain in full, with the rest retrieved from reference TRBV5-1 and TRBJ2-5, is KAGVTQTPRYLIKTRGQQVTLSCSPISGHRSVSWYQQTPGQGLQFLFEYFSETQRNKGNFPGRFSGRQFSNSRSEMNVSTLELGDSALYLCASRVPLAYQETQYFGPGTRLLVL.

This clonotype was seen a handful of times. The chain has TRBV5-8 and TRBJ1-1; 9 bases are a match to TRBD1. This CDR3 has 15 amino acids. Trimming took 7 bases from V and 5 from J; bases not matched to a gene: 12. Per the germline V gene, CDR1 is SGHTS and CDR2 is YDEGEE. As DNA, the CDR3 is TGTGCCAGCGGAGAATGGACAGGGGAAAGGACTGAAGCTTTCTTT. Its protein product is CASGEWTGERTEAFF.

This clonotype has just one count. The chain joins TRBV24-1 to TRBJ2-1, with TRBD1 identical over 8 bases. The V gene's germline CDR1 is KGHDR and CDR2 SFDVKD. This CDR3 spans 16 amino acids. Germline trimming cut 1 base from V and 7 bases from J; bases unmatched to any gene: 8. The DNA for the CDR3 is TGTGCCACCAGTGATTTCGGACAGGGATCGGGTAATGAGCAGTTCTTC. As protein: CATSDFGQGSGNEQFF.

This clonotype has at least ten counts. The rearrangement uses TRBV29-1 and TRBJ2-3; D possibly matches TRBD1 or TRBD2 (5 bases each). The V gene lost 6 bases and the J gene lost 4 bases, with 17 bases spanning the gap. CDR3 size: 14 residues. Looked up from germline, CDR1 is SQVTM and CDR2 is ANQGSEA. In DNA, the CDR3 is TGCAGCGTGAGGGACCGGGGTGGGTCAGATACGCAGTATTTT. Its translation: CSVRDRGGSDTQYF.

This clonotype was observed a single time. The chain recombines TRBV5-1 with TRBJ2-1, with 9 bases fitting TRBD2. J gave up 4 bases and V 3 bases, and 14 bases lay outside the gene matches. Germline CDR1 reads SGHRS; CDR2 reads YFSETQ. CDR3 length: 18 residues. The CDR3 loop is CASSSTTPTSGAYNEQFF. The CDR3 DNA follows: TGCGCCAGCAGCTCGACGACCCCGACTAGCGGAGCTTACAATGAGCAGTTCTTC.

The sample holds a few counts of this clonotype. The V call is TRBV12-3 or TRBV12-4, the J call TRBJ1-1; weak D call: TRBD1 (5 bases). The CDR3 is 14 residues long. Trimming stripped 5 bases from V and 4 bases from J, with 14 bases between. Here the CDR3 DNA reads TGTGCCAGCAGTAGCTCGCAGGGTTTCACTGAAGCTTTCTTT. It is translated as CASSSSQGFTEAFF.

In its sample, this clonotype was seen a few times. The V gene is TRBV6-1, the J gene TRBJ1-3, with TRBD1 matching over 9 bases. The CDR3 extends over 15 amino acids. J lost 2 bases, V lost 6 bases, and 5 bases had no gene match. Looked up from germline, CDR1 is MNHNS and CDR2 is SASEGT. This CDR3 is CASSPTGGPGNTIYF. In nucleotides, the CDR3 is TGTGCCAGCAGCCCTACAGGGGGCCCTGGAAACACCATATATTTT.

The chain recombines TRBV5-1 with TRBJ2-1; 10 positions match TRBD1. The CDR3 runs to 15 residues. Trimming cost V 0 bases and J 7 bases; bases outside gene matches: 4. Germline-derived CDR1 and CDR2 are SGHRS and YFSETQ. CDR3 amino acids: CASSLEGQGRNEQFF. The CDR3 nucleotides are TGCGCCAGCAGCTTGGAGGGACAGGGGCGAAATGAGCAGTTCTTC.

The chain links TRBV12-3 or TRBV12-4 to TRBJ1-2, with 7 bases fitting TRBD1. J lost 8 bases, V lost 6 bases, and 9 bases had no gene match. The CDR3 runs to 13 residues. CDR3 residues: CASRTTGLQGYTF. The CDR3 DNA is TGTGCCAGCAGGACGACAGGGCTTCAGGGCTACACCTTC.

The genes are TRBV20-1 and TRBJ2-7, with D possibly being TRBD2 (6 bases). The germline V gene has CDR1 DFQATT and CDR2 SNEGSKA (reference sequence). This CDR3 has 14 residues. The ends were cut back, 5 bases at V and 2 bases at J, with 16 bases in the middle. The CDR3 bases are TGCAGTGCTCCCCTTAGTGGGACTCCCTACGAGCAGTACGTC. This translates into CSAPLSGTPYEQYV.

This clonotype showed up just a few times. CDR3 protein: CAWSEGGPSTQETQYF. The DNA for the CDR3 is TGTGCCTGGAGTGAGGGGGGCCCTTCCACCCAAGAGACCCAGTACTTC. The chain couples TRBV30 to TRBJ2-5, with D perhaps assigned TRBD1 or TRBD2 (6 bases each). Trimming took off 1 base at V and 1 base at J, with 16 bases between the two ends. This CDR3 has 16 residues. CDR1 and CDR2 from the germline V gene are GTSNPN and SVGIG (reference sequence).

The chain couples TRBV4-1 to TRBJ2-7, with 8 bases identical to TRBD2. The CDR3 is 17 residues long. The V and J ends lost 0 bases and 3 bases, in that order; junction bases with no gene match: 10. Germline V CDR1 and CDR2: MGHRA, YSYEKL. The CDR3 DNA reads as TGCGCCAGCAGCCAAGATTTCGCGCCCGGGGGGGACTACGAGCAGTACTTC. Amino acid sequence: CASSQDFAPGGDYEQYF.

This clonotype was observed a handful of times. The J gene is TRBJ2-3, the V gene TRBV5-4, with D unresolved. V was cut by 9 bases and J by 2 bases, with 13 bases left in between. The CDR3 spans 13 residues. Germline V CDR1 and CDR2: SGHNT, YYREEE (reference sequence). The CDR3 loop is CAIPLGYTDTQYF. The CDR3 nucleotides are TGTGCCATCCCCTTGGGCTACACAGATACGCAGTATTTT.

At least ten counts were recorded for this clonotype. The rearrangement uses TRBV2 and TRBJ1-2; unclear D gene. V was shortened by 2 bases and J by 2 bases, with 3 bases between the two germline ends. Germline loops: CDR1 SNHLY, CDR2 FYNNEI. The CDR3 is made up of 12 amino acids. CDR3 sequence reads: CASSENNYGYTF. As DNA, the CDR3 is TGTGCCAGCAGTGAAAACAACTATGGCTACACCTTC.

The chain recombines TRBV6-2 or TRBV6-3 with TRBJ1-2; no reliable D call. The germline gives CDR1 MNHEY, CDR2 SVGEGT. Between the trimmed V and J ends, which lost 10 bases and 4 bases, there was a span of 13 bases. The CDR3 loop spans 12 amino acids. CDR3 protein: CATRRAGYGYTF. Here the CDR3 DNA reads TGTGCCACCCGACGCGCAGGCTATGGCTACACCTTC.

The CDR3 loop is CASSRGQHQNTEAFF. CDR3 sequence (DNA): TGTGCCAGCAGCCGAGGACAACATCAGAACACTGAAGCTTTCTTT. The chain couples TRBV3-1 to TRBJ1-1, with D tentatively TRBD1 (5 bases). The CDR3 runs to 15 residues. Germline V lookup: CDR1 LGHDT, CDR2 YNNKEL (reference sequence). V was cut by 4 bases and J by 1 base, with 13 bases left in between.

This clonotype was observed a few times. The chain joins TRBV20-1 to TRBJ2-2; tentative D call: TRBD2 (5 bases). CDR3 length: 14 residues. Germline values: CDR1 DFQATT, CDR2 SNEGSKA (reference sequence). V lost 1 base to trimming and J lost 5 bases, with 11 bases between them. This CDR3 reads CSARGVGITGELFF. CDR3 in DNA: TGCAGTGCTAGAGGGGTCGGGATAACCGGGGAGCTGTTTTTT.

This chain joins TRBV3-1 and TRBJ2-3; D is uncertain. The length of the CDR3 is 16 residues. Germline CDR1 reads LGHDT; CDR2 reads YNNKEL (reference sequence). Trimming pared 2 bases from V and 0 bases from J, leaving 12 bases between. The CDR3 sequence: CASSQKKWASTDTQYF. The CDR3, as DNA: TGTGCCAGCAGCCAAAAAAAGTGGGCTAGCACAGATACGCAGTATTTT.